The present T cell receptor (beta chain) was sequenced within a study of blood T cell repertoires in COVID-19. At the level of the study: Sites in the United States, Italy and Spain provided acute and convalescent COVID-19 samples. T cells, B-cell-depleted T cells, or PBMCs provided the cDNA or gDNA that served as material.

The V segment lost 3 bases and the J segment 5 bases; nucleotides outside the gene matches: 2. CDR1 is SGHRS, CDR2 YFSETQ, per germline. The CDR3 length is 12 residues. Authors' processing steps: Reference gene primer amplification in the assay estimated nucleated cell counts. Sequenced by immunoSEQ multiplex PCR; TCRdb stores in-frame clones only, minus some. V and J calls and clone size follow that table, whereas D and trimming were derived from the DNA. The sample includes tens of thousands of clones, more than 70% of them seen just once. This sequence joins TRBV5-1 and TRBJ2-7; 7 bases fit TRBD2. The receptor was isolated from a man in his fifties or sixties with active COVID-19. The sample consisted of peripheral blood. The CDR3 DNA reads as TGCGCCAGCAGCTCTGGGGGGGACGAGCAGTACTTC. It translates to CASSSGGDEQYF.